Given below is one T cell receptor (beta chain) in context. This CDR3 region has 14 residues. The germline V gene encodes CDR1 SQVTM and CDR2 ANQGSEA. J was trimmed by 5 bases and V by 7 bases; bases with no gene match: 7. Blood CD4+ CD25-low CD127-high conventional T cells supplied the genomic DNA template. This entry comes from a study of regulatory and conventional T cells in RAG deficiency. Assay: immunoSEQ multiplex PCR; the TCRdb copy retains only in-frame clones and omits some. The sample has tens of thousands of clones; 95% to 97% are singletons. This sample was shared with a second study, whose subject was regulatory T cells. From that paper: The primer mix had 52 TRBV and 13 TRBJ primers.

Sequenced material: CD25- CD4+ T cells sorted from blood. The chain carries TRBV29-1 and TRBJ2-3; 12 positions match TRBD2. The sequence came from a human donor in good health. The CDR3 protein is CSATSGGTGDTQYF. The CDR3 DNA sequence: TGCAGCGCCACTAGCGGGGGGACCGGAGATACGCAGTATTTT.